The entry below describes one TCR beta chain. The data are from a study of T cell changes during pregnancy in multiple sclerosis. The table came from immunoSEQ multiplex PCR; TCRdb's copy has only in-frame clones and leaves some out. This table holds some 96,000 clones, roughly 90% found once. Trimming stripped 6 bases from V and 9 bases from J, with 19 bases between. The CDR3 loop spans 14 amino acids. Germline lookup yields CDR1 SGDLS and CDR2 YYNGEE. The sequencing here drew on peripheral blood, taken after pregnancy. This clonotype was obtained from a female donor with multiple sclerosis, enrolled in a pregnancy study. This chain links TRBV9 with TRBJ2-1; D is possibly TRBD2 (6 bases). The CDR3 sequence is CASNLLGGVGEQFF. CDR3 nucleotides: TGTGCCAGCAACCTCCTCGGAGGGGTCGGTGAGCAGTTCTTC.